This paragraph reports one T cell receptor beta chain. Its antigen is as yet unknown. Other DNA sequences from this sample encode an identical CDR3 as well. This specimen comes from a study of beta chain features in type 1 diabetes. Trimming stripped 4 bases from V and 3 bases from J, with 3 bases between. Germline V gives CDR1 SQVTM, CDR2 ANQGSEA. The CDR3 is 10 residues long. Findings and caveats of the study: TCRB CDR3s from Type 1 diabetes patients were moderately but significantly shorter in all four CD4+ subsets.

Reverse transcription of all isolated RNA meant that expressed TCRB transcripts were sequenced. The average output of naive, central memory and regulatory T cell samples was millions of reads. Method: immunoSEQ multiplex PCR; TCRdb's copy keeps in-frame clones and lacks some. The data show more than 200,000 clones, roughly 16% seen once. Input material: naive CD4+ T cells from blood. This chain connects TRBV29-1 to TRBJ2-5; D is unclear. The TCR originated in a man aged 25-45 years with type 1 diabetes. The CDR3 DNA reads TGCAGCGTTGGGGAAGAGACCCAGTACTTC. Encoded protein: CSVGEETQYF.